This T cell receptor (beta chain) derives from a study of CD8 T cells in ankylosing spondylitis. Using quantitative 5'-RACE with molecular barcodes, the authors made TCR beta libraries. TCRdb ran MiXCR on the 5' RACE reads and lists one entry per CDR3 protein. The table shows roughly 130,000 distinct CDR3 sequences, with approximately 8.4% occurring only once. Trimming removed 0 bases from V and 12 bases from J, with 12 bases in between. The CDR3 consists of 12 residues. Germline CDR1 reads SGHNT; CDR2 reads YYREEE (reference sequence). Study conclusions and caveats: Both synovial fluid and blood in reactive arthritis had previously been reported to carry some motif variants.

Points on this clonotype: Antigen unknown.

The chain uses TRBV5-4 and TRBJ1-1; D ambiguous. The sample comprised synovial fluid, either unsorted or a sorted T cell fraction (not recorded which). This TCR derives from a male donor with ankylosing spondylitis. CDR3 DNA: TGTGCCAGCAGCTTGGATGGAGAAATTCCTTTCTTT. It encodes CASSLDGEIPFF.